This is a list of T cell receptor beta chains from one sample in a study of identical twins. TCRdb processed the 5' RACE reads anew with MiXCR; each CDR3 protein has one entry. The sample records over 500,000 distinct CDR3 sequences, 22% being singletons. The sample was also reused in another study, on T cells expressing NK-cell markers.

The material sequenced was CD4+ T cells sorted from blood. All receptors come from a woman younger than 35 in good health. The CDR3 runs from the conserved cysteine through the conserved F or W. The order of the fields is D gene, V gene, J gene, clone size, CDR3 protein. A D gene is named only where the DNA matches it firmly. Clone size is given for some rows only: seen once, a few or many times, or a class if the clone is expanded.

D: TRBD2
V: TRBV20-1
J: TRBJ2-3
size: .
CDR3: CSAARSGRGTDTQYF

D: TRBD1
V: TRBV7-9
J: TRBJ1-1
size: few
CDR3: CASSFGQGSTEAFF

D: .
V: TRBV6-5
J: TRBJ2-7
size: .
CDR3: CASSYSWGNLRQYF

D: .
V: TRBV20-1
J: TRBJ1-5
size: few
CDR3: CSAREQSQPQHF

D: .
V: TRBV29-1
J: TRBJ1-2
size: few
CDR3: CSVVEPSYGYTF

D: TRBD2
V: TRBV15
J: TRBJ2-1
size: .
CDR3: CATSRTSGLEKSAFF

D: TRBD1
V: TRBV4-1
J: TRBJ2-7
size: few
CDR3: CASSQDENRGSYEQYF

D: TRBD2
V: TRBV6-2/TRBV6-3
J: TRBJ2-2
size: .
CDR3: CASTSPGLAGLVGELFF

D: .
V: TRBV27
J: TRBJ2-3
size: many
CDR3: CASSPGRGRTDTQYF

D: .
V: TRBV12-3/TRBV12-4
J: TRBJ1-2
size: few
CDR3: CASTLTPGGGYTF

D: .
V: TRBV29-1
J: TRBJ2-5
size: .
CDR3: CSVLWVGRSETQYF

D: .
V: TRBV12-3/TRBV12-4
J: TRBJ2-7
size: .
CDR3: CASSLTWNRANEQYF

D: .
V: TRBV12-3/TRBV12-4
J: TRBJ1-1
size: .
CDR3: CASSIQKNTEAFF

D: .
V: TRBV15
J: TRBJ2-1
size: .
CDR3: CATSWGQDNEQFF

D: TRBD2
V: TRBV6-5
J: TRBJ2-7
size: .
CDR3: CASSYSVAGGSSYEQYF

D: TRBD2
V: TRBV7-2
J: TRBJ2-1
size: few
CDR3: CASSLARGSGSSYNEQFF

D: .
V: TRBV29-1
J: TRBJ2-1
size: many
CDR3: CSGRAENTNNEQFF

D: .
V: TRBV5-1
J: TRBJ2-2
size: few
CDR3: CASSLRILNTGELFF

D: TRBD1
V: TRBV11-2
J: TRBJ1-5
size: few
CDR3: CGFEGAEPQYLDQPQHF

D: .
V: TRBV20-1
J: TRBJ2-7
size: few
CDR3: CSARGAGTVGYEQYF

D: .
V: TRBV4-2
J: TRBJ2-1
size: .
CDR3: CASSQEDPNEQFF

D: TRBD1
V: TRBV20-1
J: TRBJ2-1
size: .
CDR3: CSAYDRARQFF

D: .
V: TRBV9
J: TRBJ2-5
size: few
CDR3: CASSVAPDHQETQYF

D: .
V: TRBV25-1
J: TRBJ2-4
size: .
CDR3: CASSDMGAKNIQYF

D: TRBD1
V: TRBV6-1
J: TRBJ2-2
size: .
CDR3: CASRATGQGNEELFF

D: .
V: TRBV7-9
J: TRBJ2-7
size: .
CDR3: CASSLGQEADQYF

D: .
V: TRBV12-3/TRBV12-4
J: TRBJ2-4
size: few
CDR3: CASSPTGKLAKNIQYF

D: .
V: TRBV5-1
J: TRBJ2-1
size: few
CDR3: CASSLETKYNEQFF

D: .
V: TRBV3-1
J: TRBJ2-1
size: .
CDR3: CASSQEIGRSSNEQFF

D: .
V: TRBV12-3/TRBV12-4
J: TRBJ2-3
size: few
CDR3: CASAPRAASTDTQYF

D: .
V: TRBV14
J: TRBJ2-3
size: .
CDR3: CASSPLQRTDTQYF

D: .
V: TRBV12-3/TRBV12-4
J: TRBJ2-5
size: many
CDR3: CASSLSGTETQYF

D: TRBD2
V: TRBV7-2
J: TRBJ2-1
size: few
CDR3: CASSLVPAAGARNEQFF

D: TRBD1
V: TRBV12-5
J: TRBJ2-1
size: many
CDR3: CASGRGGQGSYNEQFF

D: .
V: TRBV6-1
J: TRBJ1-1
size: few
CDR3: CASKLQQGMNTEAFF

D: TRBD2
V: TRBV20-1
J: TRBJ2-1
size: .
CDR3: CSARTSGRAEGEQFF

D: .
V: TRBV10-3
J: TRBJ2-7
size: many
CDR3: CAISESGRLFEQYF

D: TRBD2
V: TRBV7-2
J: TRBJ2-7
size: .
CDR3: CASSLRAGVGYEQYF

D: TRBD2
V: TRBV4-2
J: TRBJ2-3
size: .
CDR3: CASSHTLAGGTDTQYF

D: .
V: TRBV20-1
J: TRBJ2-3
size: few
CDR3: CSAVGGADTQYF

D: TRBD1
V: TRBV6-5
J: TRBJ2-2
size: .
CDR3: CASSFGVTGGAVGELFF

D: .
V: TRBV30
J: TRBJ1-4
size: .
CDR3: CAWSSSEKLFF

D: TRBD2
V: TRBV7-2
J: TRBJ2-1
size: .
CDR3: CASSLGRTSGRGEHFF

D: .
V: TRBV7-2
J: TRBJ2-2
size: .
CDR3: CASSRQASTYTGELFF

D: .
V: TRBV5-1
J: TRBJ1-5
size: many
CDR3: CASSFGSGWDQPQHF

D: .
V: TRBV27
J: TRBJ2-1
size: few
CDR3: CASSLQVYNEQFF

D: .
V: TRBV6-6
J: TRBJ2-3
size: .
CDR3: CASSKGYTDTQYF

D: .
V: TRBV11-2
J: TRBJ1-5
size: few
CDR3: CARRRNSNQPQHF

D: .
V: TRBV2
J: TRBJ1-5
size: few
CDR3: CASRGTDFQPQHF

D: .
V: TRBV20-1
J: TRBJ2-6
size: .
CDR3: CSASAADGANVLTF

D: .
V: TRBV6-5
J: TRBJ2-2
size: few
CDR3: CASSYLELGRGELFF

D: .
V: TRBV5-5
J: TRBJ1-5
size: .
CDR3: CASSWAGHLNQPQHF

D: .
V: TRBV7-2
J: TRBJ2-7
size: few
CDR3: CASNRGARGEQYF

D: TRBD2
V: TRBV5-5
J: TRBJ2-2
size: .
CDR3: CASSSFLRGKGGELFF

D: .
V: TRBV7-9
J: TRBJ1-1
size: few
CDR3: CASSLRGPGTAEAFF